This note documents a single TCR beta chain sequence. The entry originates in a study of blood T cell repertoires in COVID-19. Profiled with immunoSEQ multiplex PCR; TCRdb holds only in-frame clones, not every one. The sample holds around 240,000 clones, approximately 81% seen once. V was clipped by 6 bases and J by 7 bases, with 13 bases between them. Germline V lookup: CDR1 KGHSH, CDR2 LQKENI. CDR3 size: 13 residues. The chain combines TRBV18 with TRBJ1-5; a weak D match, TRBD1 (6 bases). This sequence originates from a middle-aged man with acute or convalescent COVID-19. Sequencing input: peripheral blood. This CDR3 is CASSSGQGQPQHF. CDR3 in DNA: TGTGCCAGCTCCTCCGGGCAGGGGCAGCCCCAGCATTTT.